Below, 11 T cell receptor beta chains from the same sample are listed, as sequenced in a study of shared clonotypes between healthy human individuals. Clones were read by immunoSEQ multiplex PCR, and TCRdb kept only the in-frame ones, dropping some. This table holds about 2.3 million clones, approximately 93% found once. Specimen: naive CD4+ T cells from PBMCs. Subset meaning: CD45RA+ positively selected. All receptors derive from a man aged 18 to 30 in good health. Some clones in this sample may be carry-over from other donors' samples.

The V call is TRBV2, the J call TRBJ2-7; D is unresolved. Per germline, CDR1 SNHLY and CDR2 FYNNEI. The V gene lost 3 bases and the J gene lost 5 bases, with 5 bases spanning the gap. This CDR3 is 11 amino acids long. CDR3 in amino acids: CASSDTDEQYF. The CDR3 DNA follows: TGTGCCAGCAGTGATACGGACGAGCAGTACTTC.

This chain links TRBV19 with TRBJ2-1; 14 bases match TRBD2. CDR3 size: 16 residues. J lost 8 bases, V lost 5 bases, and 8 bases had no gene match. Germline V CDR1 and CDR2: LNHDA, SQIVND (reference sequence). DNA of the CDR3: TGTGCCAGTAGTCCCGGGACTAGCGGGAGCTCATATGAGCAGTTCTTC. Translated: CASSPGTSGSSYEQFF.

This sequence joins TRBV2 and TRBJ2-3; 7 bases are a match to TRBD1. V lost 7 bases, J lost 7 bases, and 8 bases stayed unmatched. Germline CDR1 reads SNHLY; CDR2 reads FYNNEI. The CDR3 extends over 13 amino acids. CDR3 nucleotides: TGTGCCAGCACCGTCTTAGGGGGCAATACGCAGTATTTT. It is translated as CASTVLGGNTQYF.

V usage is TRBV9 and J usage is TRBJ2-6; D ambiguous. Trimming took 4 bases from V and 1 from J, leaving 9 bases between them. Germline V lookup: CDR1 SGDLS, CDR2 YYNGEE. The CDR3 is 15 amino acids. CDR3 region: CASSRRFSGANVLTF. The DNA for the CDR3 is TGTGCCAGCAGCCGTAGATTTTCTGGGGCCAACGTCCTGACTTTC.

There are a few counts of this clone. The chain couples TRBV30 to TRBJ1-1; D not certain. Germline values: CDR1 GTSNPN, CDR2 SVGIG (reference sequence). The germline V and J ends were trimmed by 3 bases and 7 bases, with 12 bases remaining between them. CDR3 length: 12 amino acids. CDR3 residues: CAWSPEFGEAFF. The CDR3 nucleotides are TGTGCCTGGAGCCCTGAGTTTGGTGAAGCTTTCTTT.

The chain combines TRBV5-1 with TRBJ2-5; maybe TRBD1 (6 bases). With 4 bases removed from V and 3 bases from J, the gap between germline ends came to 13 bases. CDR3 length: 14 residues. Per the germline V gene, CDR1 is SGHRS and CDR2 is YFSETQ. The CDR3 region is CASSTIQGKETQYF. The DNA of the CDR3 is TGCGCCAGCAGCACAATTCAGGGGAAAGAGACCCAGTACTTC. The whole variable domain, filled in from reference TRBV5-1 and TRBJ2-5, reads KAGVTQTPRYLIKTRGQQVTLSCSPISGHRSVSWYQQTPGQGLQFLFEYFSETQRNKGNFPGRFSGRQFSNSRSEMNVSTLELGDSALYLCASSTIQGKETQYFGPGTRLLVL.

The rearrangement links TRBV9 to TRBJ2-1, with TRBD2 matching 9 bases. Germline CDR1 and CDR2: SGDLS and YYNGEE. The V and J ends lost 0 bases and 10 bases, in that order; junction bases with no gene match: 11. This CDR3 is built from 16 residues. Here the CDR3 reads CASSVGMGLAVSEQFF. CDR3 coding DNA: TGTGCCAGCAGCGTAGGGATGGGACTAGCCGTATCGGAGCAGTTCTTC.

The J gene is TRBJ2-2, the V gene TRBV18; tentative D call: TRBD1 (6 bases). CDR3 size: 13 residues. Trimming removed 2 bases from V and 7 bases from J, with 8 bases in between. Germline CDR1 and CDR2: KGHSH and LQKENI. The CDR3 region is CASSPGGGGELFF. DNA of the CDR3: TGTGCCAGCTCACCAGGGGGCGGCGGGGAGCTGTTTTTT.

In its sample, this clone was seen once. The same CDR3 can be traced to other DNA sequences in this sample. This rearrangement joins TRBV30 to TRBJ1-3, with no clear D. V was shortened by 0 bases and J by 4 bases, with 7 bases between the two germline ends. This CDR3 spans 13 amino acids. In germline, CDR1 is GTSNPN, CDR2 SVGIG (reference sequence). CDR3 protein: CAWSVVSGNTIYF. The CDR3 DNA reads as TGTGCCTGGAGTGTCGTGTCGGGAAACACCATATATTTT.

The genes are TRBV19 and TRBJ2-5; TRBD2 aligns across 14 bases. Germline CDR1 reads LNHDA; CDR2 reads SQIVND (reference sequence). V lost 2 bases and J lost 2; bases outside the gene matches: 1. The CDR3 has 16 amino acids. The CDR3, as DNA: TGTGCCAGTAGTATAAGACTAGCGGGAGGGCAAGAGACCCAGTACTTC. Translated: CASSIRLAGGQETQYF. The entire variable domain, with the rest obtained from reference TRBV19 and TRBJ2-5, is as follows: DGGITQSPKYLFRKEGQNVTLSCEQNLNHDAMYWYRQDPGQGLRLIYYSQIVNDFQKGDIAEGYSVSREKKESFPLTVTSAQKNPTAFYLCASSIRLAGGQETQYFGPGTRLLVL.

The chain is built from TRBV5-1 and TRBJ2-7; perhaps TRBD2 as D (5 bases). With 2 bases removed from V and 4 bases from J, the gap between germline ends came to 13 bases. The length of the CDR3 is 14 residues. CDR1 and CDR2 (germline): SGHRS, YFSETQ. DNA for the CDR3: TGCGCCAGCAGCTTCCGAGGGATAGATTACGAGCAGTACTTC. Residues: CASSFRGIDYEQYF. Full variable domain (remainder filled in from reference TRBV5-1 and TRBJ2-7): KAGVTQTPRYLIKTRGQQVTLSCSPISGHRSVSWYQQTPGQGLQFLFEYFSETQRNKGNFPGRFSGRQFSNSRSEMNVSTLELGDSALYLCASSFRGIDYEQYFGPGTRLTVT.